The 30 T cell receptor beta chains listed next were all sequenced from one sample in a study of OX40 agonist ivuxolimab in advanced cancers. TCRdb's copy holds only in-frame clones and misses some; the assay was immunoSEQ multiplex PCR. Among 80,000 or so clones listed, roughly nine tenths were seen once. This sample comprised CD4+ or CD8+ T cells sorted from blood, obtained in a trial of the OX40 agonist ivuxolimab. The receptors come from an adult with an advanced solid tumor such as melanoma, head and neck, liver or kidney cancer.

The chain couples TRBV4-2 to TRBJ1-1; D possibly corresponds to TRBD1 (5 bases). Looked up from germline, CDR1 is LGHNA and CDR2 is YNFKEQ. The CDR3 length is 14 residues. Trimming stripped 0 bases from V and 7 bases from J, with 12 bases between. The CDR3 region has the DNA TGTGCCAGCAGCCAAGACCCGACAGATCTTGAAGCTTTCTTT. Translation gives CASSQDPTDLEAFF.

This rearrangement joins TRBV19 to TRBJ1-4; D may be TRBD1 (5 bases). The CDR3 runs to 12 residues. The germline V and J ends were trimmed by 3 bases and 11 bases, with 10 bases remaining between them. Germline values: CDR1 LNHDA, CDR2 SQIVND (reference sequence). CDR3 sequence: CASSIREGKLFF. The CDR3 DNA sequence: TGTGCCAGTAGTATCAGGGAAGGCAAACTGTTTTTT. The full variable domain, rest sourced from reference TRBV19 and TRBJ1-4, is DGGITQSPKYLFRKEGQNVTLSCEQNLNHDAMYWYRQDPGQGLRLIYYSQIVNDFQKGDIAEGYSVSREKKESFPLTVTSAQKNPTAFYLCASSIREGKLFFGSGTQLSVL.

V is TRBV4-1 and J is TRBJ2-7; D uncertain. CDR3 length equals 16 residues. Germline values: CDR1 MGHRA, CDR2 YSYEKL. V lost 1 base and J 2 bases, leaving 15 bases between the germline ends. The CDR3 coding sequence is TGCGCCAGCAGCCAAGGAACTCCACAAAACCCCTACGAGCAGTACTTC. The encoded protein is CASSQGTPQNPYEQYF.

This rearrangement joins TRBV6-6 to TRBJ1-2, with D maybe TRBD1 (5 bases). V lost 6 bases to trimming and J lost 4 bases, with 12 bases between them. CDR1 MNHNY and CDR2 SVGAGI come from the germline V gene (reference sequence). The CDR3 contains 13 residues. The CDR3 sequence is CASRLGQIYGYTF. The CDR3 region has the DNA TGTGCCAGCAGGCTAGGACAAATCTATGGCTACACCTTC.

There are a few counts of this clone. The chain joins TRBV19 to TRBJ2-7; D might be TRBD1 (5 bases). Trimming removed 7 bases from V and 3 bases from J, with 7 bases in between. The length of the CDR3 is 11 residues. Germline V CDR1 and CDR2: LNHDA, SQIVND (reference sequence). The CDR3 is CASTQGYEQYF. For the CDR3, the DNA is TGTGCCAGTACTCAGGGCTACGAGCAGTACTTC.

This rearrangement joins TRBV20-1 to TRBJ1-2; D unresolved. The CDR3 contains 11 residues. Trimming shortened V by 3 bases and J by 8 bases, and 10 bases separated the two germline ends. Germline V lookup: CDR1 DFQATT, CDR2 SNEGSKA (reference sequence). The CDR3 DNA reads as TGCAGTGCTAGGCTGCGGTGGGGCTACACCTTC. This encodes CSARLRWGYTF.

This chain connects TRBV11-2 to TRBJ1-3; no definite D call. V was trimmed by 4 bases and J by 8 bases, leaving 6 bases between them. This CDR3 contains 11 residues. Germline CDR1 is SGHAT and CDR2 is FQNNGV. CDR3 bases: TGTGCCAGCAGCTCCTTATACACCATATATTTT. Translating it yields CASSSLYTIYF.

This clone occurred once. This chain links TRBV18 with TRBJ1-2; 8 nucleotides match TRBD1. CDR1 and CDR2 (germline): KGHSH, LQKENI. J was trimmed by 7 bases and V by 3 bases; bases with no gene match: 10. This CDR3 spans 15 amino acids. CDR3 DNA: TGTGCCAGCTCACCCTCAGGACAGGGATTCGTTGGCTACACCTTC. Protein: CASSPSGQGFVGYTF.

The J gene is TRBJ2-7, the V gene TRBV30; D might be TRBD1 (5 bases). V lost 1 base and J lost 2, with 15 bases in between. The CDR3 is made up of 15 amino acids. Germline-derived CDR1 and CDR2 are GTSNPN and SVGIG (reference sequence). The CDR3 loop reads CAWSGRQPFTYEQYF. The CDR3 nucleotides are TGTGCCTGGAGTGGGCGACAGCCATTTACCTACGAGCAGTACTTC. The variable domain in full, completed from reference TRBV30 and TRBJ2-7, reads SQTIHQWPATLVQPVGSPLSLECTVEGTSNPNLYWYRQAAGRGLQLLFYSVGIGQISSEVPQNLSASRPQDRQFILSSKKLLLSDSGFYLCAWSGRQPFTYEQYFGPGTRLTVT.

The chain combines TRBV15 with TRBJ2-1, with a tentative D call TRBD2 (5 bases). The CDR3 is 12 amino acids. Germline loops: CDR1 LNHNV, CDR2 YYDKDF (reference sequence). Trimming removed 6 bases at V and 9 bases at J, with 12 bases between. The CDR3 protein is CATSPRAGEQFF. The DNA of the CDR3 is TGTGCCACCAGTCCCCGGGCGGGTGAGCAGTTCTTC. Combining the CDR3 with reference TRBV15 and TRBJ2-1 gives the whole variable domain DAMVIQNPRYQVTQFGKPVTLSCSQTLNHNVMYWYQQKSSQAPKLLFHYYDKDFNNEADTPDNFQSRRPNTSFCFLDIRSPGLGDTAMYLCATSPRAGEQFFGPGTRLTVL.

For this clone: Germline is not matched at one junction end, which may reflect a read error. The chain joins TRBV7-8 to TRBJ2-7; perhaps TRBD1 as D (6 bases). This CDR3 region has 12 residues. Germline values: CDR1 SGHVS, CDR2 FQNEAQ. CDR3 protein: CASSQNLQGYVF. CDR3 sequence (DNA): TGTGCCAGCAGCCAGAACCTACAGGGCTATGTCTTC.

This chain joins TRBV2 and TRBJ1-2, with a tentative D call TRBD1 (6 bases). CDR3 length: 12 residues. Germline-derived CDR1 and CDR2 are SNHLY and FYNNEI. V was trimmed by 6 bases and J by 7 bases, leaving 12 bases between them. The CDR3 here is CASRRGDGGYTF. CDR3 DNA: TGTGCCAGCAGAAGGGGGGACGGTGGCTACACCTTC.

This clone came up a few times. V is TRBV15 and J is TRBJ1-1; TRBD1 matches at 7 bases. J gave up 0 bases and V 0 bases, and 4 bases lay outside the gene matches. This CDR3 contains 16 residues. The V gene's germline CDR1 is LNHNV and CDR2 YYDKDF (reference sequence). CDR3 DNA sequence: TGTGCCACCAGCAGAGAGACAGGGACTCTGAACACTGAAGCTTTCTTT. Amino acid sequence: CATSRETGTLNTEAFF.

This clone was observed once. The chain carries TRBV7-2 and TRBJ2-7, with D perhaps TRBD1 (6 bases). Per the germline V gene, CDR1 is SGHTA and CDR2 is FQGNSA. Trimming took 4 bases from V and 6 from J, leaving 10 bases between them. The CDR3 has 12 residues. The CDR3 nucleotides are TGTGCCAGCAGCTCAGGGGTAGGCGAGCAGTACTTC. Amino acid sequence: CASSSGVGEQYF.

V usage is TRBV30 and J usage is TRBJ1-4; D call uncertain. The CDR3 length is 18 residues. V was shortened by 0 bases and J by 6 bases, with 23 bases between the two germline ends. The germline gives CDR1 GTSNPN, CDR2 SVGIG (reference sequence). CDR3 region: CAWSVTRRIGDAHEKLFF. The CDR3 DNA reads TGTGCCTGGAGTGTGACCAGGAGGATTGGTGATGCCCATGAAAAACTGTTTTTT.

DNA of the CDR3: TGTGCCAGTAGTAGGGGGGGAAGGATCCAAGAGACCCAGTACTTC. Amino acids: CASSRGGRIQETQYF. V and J are TRBV19 and TRBJ2-5, with 7 bases fitting TRBD2. This CDR3 is built from 15 residues. Germline V gene sequence: CDR1 LNHDA, CDR2 SQIVND (reference sequence). The ends lost 4 bases at V and 1 base at J; junction bases unmatched: 6.

The chain employs TRBV9 and TRBJ2-7; 7 positions agree with TRBD2. The CDR3 consists of 17 residues. V lost 0 bases, J lost 2 bases, and 11 bases stayed unmatched. CDR1 and CDR2 (germline): SGDLS, YYNGEE. The CDR3 DNA reads as TGTGCCAGCAGCGTAGATGGGTGGGCTAGCGGAGCCTACGAGCAGTACTTC. It encodes CASSVDGWASGAYEQYF.

This clone was seen only a few times. The chain recombines TRBV7-9 with TRBJ1-3, with D possibly TRBD1 on 6 matching bases. V shed 4 bases and J shed 5 bases, with 15 bases lying between them. The germline V gene encodes CDR1 SEHNR and CDR2 FQNEAQ (reference sequence). This CDR3 comprises 15 residues. The CDR3 reads CASSYLSDSRNTIYF. CDR3 nucleotides: TGTGCCAGCAGCTACCTCTCGGACAGCAGAAACACCATATATTTT.

This chain joins TRBV2 and TRBJ2-5, with a possible D match to TRBD2 (6 bases). The CDR3 contains 13 residues. Germline-derived CDR1 and CDR2 are SNHLY and FYNNEI. V lost 7 bases to trimming and J lost 5 bases, with 14 bases between them. DNA for the CDR3: TGTGCCAGCAAGGGGCGGGGATCGGAGACCCAGTACTTC. Protein sequence: CASKGRGSETQYF.

This chain links TRBV5-4 with TRBJ2-5, with 7 bases that match TRBD2. The V gene end was trimmed by 10 bases and the J gene end by 5 bases; junction bases not matched to a gene: 8. The CDR3 sequence is 12 residues long. Germline V lookup: CDR1 SGHNT, CDR2 YYREEE (reference sequence). The CDR3 DNA reads as TGTGCCGGGGGGGGACGGGGTGAGACCCAGTACTTC. Its protein product is CAGGGRGETQYF.

This clone was counted once. This rearrangement joins TRBV6-1 to TRBJ2-7, with a weak D call TRBD2 (6 bases). Deletions cut 1 base from V and 1 base from J, with 14 bases between. CDR1 MNHNS and CDR2 SASEGT come from the germline V gene. The CDR3 runs to 16 residues. CDR3 DNA: TGTGCCAGCAGTGAAGGTCTGAGGGACTGGTCCTACGAGCAGTACTTC. This sequence encodes CASSEGLRDWSYEQYF.

The rearrangement uses TRBV4-2 and TRBJ1-5, with D uncertain. This CDR3 is built from 13 residues. The V gene lost 0 bases and the J gene lost 5 bases, with 5 bases spanning the gap. CDR1 LGHNA and CDR2 YNFKEQ come from the germline V gene. The CDR3 sequence is CASSQDLHQPQHF. In nucleotides, the CDR3 is TGTGCCAGCAGCCAAGATTTGCATCAGCCCCAGCATTTT.

The chain combines TRBV5-5 with TRBJ2-5; 11 nucleotides agree with TRBD1. The CDR3 spans 17 residues. Germline-derived CDR1 and CDR2 are SGHKS and YYEKEE (reference sequence). Germline trimming cut 6 bases from V and 1 base from J; bases unmatched to any gene: 11. The CDR3 region has the DNA TGTGCCAGCAAGAACGCCCGGGACAGGGGGGGCCAAGAGACCCAGTACTTC. Residues: CASKNARDRGGQETQYF.

The chain has TRBV2 and TRBJ2-3; D possibly corresponds to TRBD2 (5 bases). CDR1 and CDR2 from the germline V gene are SNHLY and FYNNEI. The CDR3 covers 15 residues. Trimming removed 5 bases from V and 4 bases from J, with 16 bases in between. The CDR3 DNA follows: TGTGCCAGCAGTTCAAGCGGCCTCCCCCCAGATACGCAGTATTTT. The encoded protein is CASSSSGLPPDTQYF. The full variable domain, its missing parts supplied by reference TRBV2 and TRBJ2-3, is EPEVTQTPSHQVTQMGQEVILRCVPISNHLYFYWYRQILGQKVEFLVSFYNNEISEKSEIFDDQFSVERPDGSNFTLKIRSTKLEDSAMYFCASSSSGLPPDTQYFGPGTRLTVL.

J is TRBJ1-1 and V is TRBV28; 10 bases are shared with TRBD1. Germline trimming cut 6 bases from V and 6 bases from J; bases unmatched to any gene: 13. The germline gives CDR1 MDHEN, CDR2 SYDVKM. This CDR3 comprises 16 residues. The CDR3 bases are TGTGCCAGCAGCCCCTTTTTGGGACAGGGGATCCCTGAAGCTTTCTTT. Its protein is CASSPFLGQGIPEAFF.

The chain joins TRBV6-5 to TRBJ1-1, with D possibly being TRBD1 (5 bases). The germline V gene encodes CDR1 MNHEY and CDR2 SVGAGI. The CDR3 has 14 residues. V was shortened by 2 bases and J by 4 bases, with 11 bases between the two germline ends. CDR3 loop: CASSYGGRGTEAFF. Here the CDR3 DNA reads TGTGCCAGCAGTTACGGGGGAAGAGGCACTGAAGCTTTCTTT.

This chain links TRBV5-1 with TRBJ1-1, with 11 bases identical to TRBD1. Germline-derived CDR1 and CDR2 are SGHRS and YFSETQ. V dropped 4 bases and J dropped 1; count of bases not matched to a gene: 6. The CDR3 contains 16 residues. CDR3 loop: CASSHGTGGQNTEAFF. The CDR3 coding sequence is TGCGCCAGCAGCCACGGGACAGGGGGACAGAACACTGAAGCTTTCTTT.

The chain uses TRBV28 and TRBJ2-3; 7 bases match TRBD1. The CDR3 runs to 15 residues. Germline-derived CDR1 and CDR2 are MDHEN and SYDVKM. J was trimmed by 2 bases and V by 4 bases; bases with no gene match: 6. CDR3 in amino acids: CASSSPGTDTDTQYF. Here the CDR3 DNA reads TGTGCCAGCAGTTCCCCCGGGACAGACACAGATACGCAGTATTTT.

The chain uses TRBV5-1 and TRBJ1-2, with a possible D match to TRBD1 (5 bases). The germline gives CDR1 SGHRS, CDR2 YFSETQ. The CDR3 runs to 14 residues. Trimming removed 7 bases from V and 5 bases from J, with 18 bases in between. As DNA, the CDR3 is TGCGCCAGCCGGGGGAGGGATCCCCAGTATGGCTACACCTTC. Protein: CASRGRDPQYGYTF.

The rearrangement uses TRBV19 and TRBJ2-5; D ambiguous. The V end lost 3 bases, the J end lost 1 base, and 9 bases lay between the germline ends. Germline lookup yields CDR1 LNHDA and CDR2 SQIVND (reference sequence). The CDR3 length is 14 residues. The CDR3 region is CASSMVAVQETQYF. Written as DNA, the CDR3 is TGTGCCAGTAGTATGGTAGCCGTCCAAGAGACCCAGTACTTC.